This T cell receptor (beta chain) was observed in a study of patients and donors after allogeneic stem cell transplantation. Via MiXCR, TCRdb re-called the RT-PCR reads, giving one row per CDR3 protein. The sample consists of some 880,000 distinct CDR3 sequences, about a sixth of them appearing once. This clonotype came up many times. The sequencing sample was made of blood, either unsorted or a sorted T cell fraction (not recorded which). This clonotype originated in a human donor who was either an allogeneic HSCT recipient or a stem cell or donor lymphocyte infusion donor (not recorded which). It is not recorded whose cells these are; they may come from a transplant donor.

CDR3 residues: CASSFPGGNQPQHF. The CDR3 DNA reads as TGTGCCAGCAGCTTTCCAGGGGGCAATCAGCCCCAGCATTTT. The J gene is TRBJ1-5, the V gene TRBV7-9, with D perhaps TRBD1 (6 bases). Germline-derived CDR1 and CDR2 are SEHNR and FQNEAQ (reference sequence). The CDR3 sequence is 14 residues long. With 3 bases removed from V and 2 bases from J, the gap between germline ends came to 8 bases.